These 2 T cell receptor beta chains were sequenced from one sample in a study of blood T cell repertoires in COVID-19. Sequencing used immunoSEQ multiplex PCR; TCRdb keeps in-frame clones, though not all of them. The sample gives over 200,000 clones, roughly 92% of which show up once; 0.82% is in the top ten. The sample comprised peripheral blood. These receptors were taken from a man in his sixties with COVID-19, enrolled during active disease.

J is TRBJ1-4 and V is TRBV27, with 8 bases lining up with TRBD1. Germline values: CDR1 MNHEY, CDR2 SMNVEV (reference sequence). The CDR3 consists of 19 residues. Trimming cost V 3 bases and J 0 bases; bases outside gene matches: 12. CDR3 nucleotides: TGTGCCAGCAGTTTCAGGCTGGAGACAGGGGCCCCAACTAATGAAAAACTGTTTTTT. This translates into CASSFRLETGAPTNEKLFF.

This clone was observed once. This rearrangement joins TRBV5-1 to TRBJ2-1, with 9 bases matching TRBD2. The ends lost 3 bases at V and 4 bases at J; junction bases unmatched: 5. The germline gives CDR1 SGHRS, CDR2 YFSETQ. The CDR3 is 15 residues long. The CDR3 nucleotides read TGCGCCAGCAGCTCGACTAGCGGAGCATACAATGAGCAGTTCTTC. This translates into CASSSTSGAYNEQFF.